The 28 T cell receptor beta chains below come from one sample, sequenced in a study of T-cell memory formation after mild COVID-19. MiXCR was run by TCRdb on the 5' RACE reads, yielding one entry per CDR3 protein. The sample includes roughly 400,000 distinct CDR3 sequences, around 24% of them seen just once. Sequenced: PBMCs or a T cell subset sorted from them (not recorded which). These receptors were taken from an adult woman who had mild COVID-19 (a few samples of this study predate the infection). Cell type and time point are not known.

This clonotype appeared a few times. The V call is TRBV19, the J call TRBJ2-2; D might be TRBD2 (7 bases). Per germline, CDR1 LNHDA and CDR2 SQIVND (reference sequence). The CDR3 has 15 amino acids. V was pared by 6 bases and J by 1 base, with 12 bases between. The CDR3 DNA is TGTGCCAGTAGGTTCGGGGGGCAGAACACCGGGGAGCTGTTTTTT. Protein product: CASRFGGQNTGELFF.

V gene TRBV6-1 combines with J gene TRBJ2-7; a weak D match, TRBD1 (6 bases). Trimming took 1 base from V and 0 from J, leaving 10 bases between them. The CDR3 contains 15 residues. Germline-derived CDR1 and CDR2 are MNHNS and SASEGT. The DNA for the CDR3 is TGTGCCAGCAGTGAAGAGGGGACAAGCTCCTACGAGCAGTACTTC. Translation: CASSEEGTSSYEQYF.

This chain joins TRBV5-1 and TRBJ2-5; possibly TRBD2 for D (7 bases). The V gene's germline CDR1 is SGHRS and CDR2 YFSETQ. The CDR3 has 15 residues. Trimming took 3 bases from V and 2 from J, leaving 14 bases between them. This CDR3 is CASSSPQGGQETQYF. CDR3 nucleotide sequence: TGCGCCAGCAGCTCTCCACAGGGAGGGCAAGAGACCCAGTACTTC.

This clonotype was seen more than once but under ten times. The chain recombines TRBV2 with TRBJ1-1, with TRBD1 identical over 9 bases. V shed 7 bases, J shed 1 base, and the junction held 4 bases outside the gene matches. Germline V gene lookup returns CDR1 SNHLY and CDR2 FYNNEI. This CDR3 is 14 amino acids long. CDR3 sequence: CASNKDRGNTEAFF. In DNA, the CDR3 is TGTGCCAGCAACAAGGACAGGGGGAACACTGAAGCTTTCTTT.

The V and J genes are TRBV10-3 and TRBJ2-7; D is perhaps TRBD1 (6 bases). Per germline, CDR1 ENHRY and CDR2 SYGVKD. There are 12 residues in the CDR3. The V and J ends lost 11 bases and 7 bases respectively, with 18 bases between them. The CDR3 is CAAKTGPGEQYF. The CDR3 DNA reads TGTGCCGCCAAGACAGGACCGGGGGAGCAGTACTTC.

This clonotype occurred a few times. The chain links TRBV11-2 to TRBJ2-1; a possible D gene is TRBD2 (6 bases). Between the trimmed V and J ends, which lost 5 bases and 10 bases, there was a span of 15 bases. CDR3 length equals 13 residues. Looked up from germline, CDR1 is SGHAT and CDR2 is FQNNGV. The CDR3 nucleotides read TGTGCCAGCAGCACTTGGGACTCTTTGGAGCAGTTCTTC. As protein: CASSTWDSLEQFF.

This clonotype has just one count. The chain employs TRBV11-2 and TRBJ1-4; D unclear. The CDR3 runs 18 residues. V lost 5 bases to trimming and J lost 0 bases, with 19 bases between them. Germline V lookup: CDR1 SGHAT, CDR2 FQNNGV. The DNA for the CDR3 is TGTGCCAGCAGCCCGGCTGGGTCAGGAGCTGCAACTAATGAAAAACTGTTTTTT. Amino acid sequence: CASSPAGSGAATNEKLFF. The complete variable domain, with remaining parts taken from reference TRBV11-2 and TRBJ1-4, reads EAGVAQSPRYKIIEKRQSVAFWCNPISGHATLYWYQQILGQGPKLLIQFQNNGVVDDSQLPKDRFSAERLKGVDSTLKIQPAKLEDSAVYLCASSPAGSGAATNEKLFFGSGTQLSVL.

The chain is built from TRBV11-3 and TRBJ2-3, with D unresolved. The V and J ends lost 5 bases and 5 bases respectively, with 14 bases between them. The CDR3 has 14 residues. Germline CDR1 reads SGHNT; CDR2 reads YENEEA. CDR3 protein: CASSPGRTLDTQYF. CDR3 sequence (DNA): TGTGCCAGCAGCCCCGGACGGACGCTAGATACGCAGTATTTT.

V gene TRBV14 combines with J gene TRBJ2-5; no firm D call. Germline V gene data show CDR1 as SGHDN and CDR2 as FVKESK. The CDR3 sequence is 15 residues long. Trimming took 4 bases from V and 5 from J, leaving 17 bases between them. CDR3 protein: CASSPFQSEWETQYF. The DNA of the CDR3 is TGTGCCAGCAGCCCCTTTCAATCGGAGTGGGAGACCCAGTACTTC.

This clonotype was seen a handful of times. This chain uses TRBV20-1 with TRBJ2-1; 7 bases are a match to TRBD2. Germline lookup yields CDR1 DFQATT and CDR2 SNEGSKA (reference sequence). CDR3 length: 13 residues. In nucleotides, the CDR3 is TGCAGCCTTCAGAGAGTGGGGGGGAATGAGCAGTTCTTC. Its translation: CSLQRVGGNEQFF.

The gene calls are TRBV11-2 and TRBJ1-2; TRBD1 matches 7 bases. V was pared by 5 bases and J by 8 bases, with 11 bases of the junction left unmatched. The CDR3 is made up of 14 amino acids. Per the germline V gene, CDR1 is SGHAT and CDR2 is FQNNGV. This CDR3 is CASSPRTGQQGYTF. The CDR3 DNA reads as TGTGCCAGCAGCCCCAGGACAGGCCAGCAAGGCTACACCTTC.

This clonotype has just a few counts. The chain joins TRBV5-1 to TRBJ2-5; 9 bases align to TRBD2. J was trimmed by 2 bases and V by 0 bases; bases with no gene match: 8. The germline V gene encodes CDR1 SGHRS and CDR2 YFSETQ. The CDR3 length is 17 residues. CDR3 nucleotides: TGCGCCAGCAGCTTGGTGTCCCTAGCGGGGATACAAGAGACCCAGTACTTC. Translation: CASSLVSLAGIQETQYF.

The sample holds a few counts of this clonotype. The chain couples TRBV29-1 to TRBJ2-1, with D perhaps matching TRBD2 (5 bases). Germline loops: CDR1 SQVTM, CDR2 ANQGSEA. The CDR3 runs to 13 residues. Trimming shortened V by 6 bases and J by 0 bases, and 9 bases separated the two germline ends. CDR3 protein: CSVRESSYNEQFF. For the CDR3, the DNA is TGCAGCGTAAGGGAGAGCTCCTACAATGAGCAGTTCTTC.

The chain links TRBV20-1 to TRBJ2-7, with 10 bases identical to TRBD2. CDR3 length equals 13 residues. CDR1 DFQATT and CDR2 SNEGSKA come from the germline V gene (reference sequence). Trimming took 7 bases from V and 1 from J; bases not matched to a gene: 4. The CDR3 region is CSVGLAESYEQYF. CDR3 nucleotides: TGCAGTGTTGGACTAGCGGAATCCTACGAGCAGTACTTC.

This clonotype has only a few counts. This chain joins TRBV5-6 and TRBJ2-6, with D perhaps TRBD1 or TRBD2 (6 bases each). Trimming left V 3 bases short and J 5 bases short, with 15 bases between. Germline-derived CDR1 and CDR2 are SGHDT and YYEEEE. The CDR3 covers 16 residues. This CDR3 reads CASSWGGQSRANVLTF. CDR3 in DNA: TGTGCCAGCAGCTGGGGAGGACAGTCCCGGGCCAACGTCCTGACTTTC.

The CDR3 DNA reads TGTGCCAGCAGCACCCCTGGCAACACTGAAGCTTTCTTT. Amino acid sequence: CASSTPGNTEAFF. V gene TRBV7-3 combines with J gene TRBJ1-1, with unresolved D. Per the germline V gene, CDR1 is SGHTA and CDR2 is FQGTGA. The CDR3 sequence is 13 residues long. V lost 5 bases and J 2 bases, leaving 9 bases between the germline ends. The entire variable domain, with the rest obtained from reference TRBV7-3 and TRBJ1-1, is as follows: GAGVSQTPSNKVTEKGKYVELRCDPISGHTALYWYRQSLGQGPEFLIYFQGTGAADDSGLPNDRFFAVRPEGSVSTLKIQRTERGDSAVYLCASSTPGNTEAFFGQGTRLTVV.

This sequence joins TRBV28 and TRBJ2-7, with 9 positions matching TRBD1. CDR3 length: 15 amino acids. Losses at the gene ends were 5 bases for V and 4 bases for J; bases not matched to a gene: 9. Germline loops: CDR1 MDHEN, CDR2 SYDVKM. This chain's CDR3 is CASSVTGTGIYEQYF. The CDR3 DNA sequence: TGTGCCAGCAGTGTCACCGGGACAGGGATATACGAGCAGTACTTC.

There are many counts of this clonotype. The V call is TRBV4-2, the J call TRBJ2-3; 7 nucleotides agree with TRBD2. J lost 2 bases, V lost 0 bases, and 5 bases had no gene match. The CDR3 consists of 16 residues. CDR1 and CDR2 (germline): LGHNA, YNFKEQ. For the CDR3, the DNA is TGTGCCAGCAGCCAAGATTTGGGGACTAACACAGATACGCAGTATTTT. This codes for CASSQDLGTNTDTQYF.

In this sample, this clonotype turned up a few times. The rearrangement uses TRBV5-6 and TRBJ2-1; 10 nucleotides line up with TRBD1. The germline gives CDR1 SGHDT, CDR2 YYEEEE. V gave up 3 bases and J gave up 2 bases; unmatched junction bases: 11. This CDR3 is built from 18 residues. Written as DNA, the CDR3 is TGTGCCAGCAGCTACCGGGACAGGGGATGGGGGACCTACAATGAGCAGTTCTTC. Protein product: CASSYRDRGWGTYNEQFF.

This clonotype has a handful of counts. The rearrangement uses TRBV7-6 and TRBJ2-3; D not certain. The germline V and J ends were trimmed by 0 bases and 2 bases, with 6 bases remaining between them. The germline gives CDR1 SGHVS, CDR2 FNYEAQ. The CDR3 is 14 residues long. CDR3 nucleotides: TGTGCCAGCAGCTTAGCTACCGACACAGATACGCAGTATTTT. Translated, it gives CASSLATDTDTQYF.

This clonotype was counted a few times. This chain links TRBV12-3 or TRBV12-4 with TRBJ2-1; TRBD1 is a possible D gene (5 bases). The CDR3 loop spans 14 amino acids. Trimming took off 3 bases at V and 4 bases at J, with 10 bases between the two ends. The CDR3 spells CASSFRDRYNEQFF. As DNA, the CDR3 is TGTGCCAGCAGTTTCCGAGACAGATACAATGAGCAGTTCTTC.

As concerns this clonotype: This may come from a read error, since a much larger clone is one base off. This chain links TRBV3-1 with TRBJ2-5, with TRBD2 matching 8 bases. The CDR3 covers 14 residues. After removal of 1 base from V and 13 bases from J, the junction contained 11 bases not matched to a gene. Germline CDR1 LGHDT, CDR2 YNNKEL (reference sequence). This CDR3 reads CASSQGGPGLALYF. The DNA for the CDR3 is TGTGCCAGCAGCCAAGGTGGACCTGGACTAGCTCTGTACTTC.

The chain employs TRBV29-1 and TRBJ2-7; 8 bases are shared with TRBD1. CDR3 length: 13 residues. Trimming removed 3 bases from V and 4 bases from J; junction bases left unmatched: 5. Germline-derived CDR1 and CDR2 are SQVTM and ANQGSEA. The CDR3 coding sequence is TGCAGCGTTGAGGTCGACAGGGGATACGAGCAGTACTTC. Translation gives CSVEVDRGYEQYF.

This rearrangement joins TRBV29-1 to TRBJ2-7; possible D gene TRBD1, 6 bases. V dropped 3 bases and J dropped 0 bases, with 15 bases sitting between them. The CDR3 totals 15 residues. Germline V CDR1 and CDR2: SQVTM, ANQGSEA. DNA of the CDR3: TGCAGCGTTGAGATCCCCACAGGGAACTCCTACGAGCAGTACTTC. Translation: CSVEIPTGNSYEQYF.

The rearrangement joins TRBV25-1 to TRBJ1-1, with D unresolved. The germline V gene encodes CDR1 MGHDK and CDR2 SYGVNS. Trimming cost V 0 bases and J 4 bases, with 12 bases left between them. The CDR3 has 15 residues. In DNA, the CDR3 is TGTGCCAGCAGTGAATATAAAGGTTACGGCACTGAAGCTTTCTTT. It encodes CASSEYKGYGTEAFF.

This chain joins TRBV15 and TRBJ2-2; D gene ambiguous. The CDR3 sequence is 13 residues long. Germline-derived CDR1 and CDR2 are LNHNV and YYDKDF (reference sequence). Trimming removed 0 bases at V and 6 bases at J, with 5 bases between. DNA for the CDR3: TGTGCCACCAGCAGAGATCGGGCCGGGGAGCTGTTTTTT. It is translated as CATSRDRAGELFF.

The chain carries TRBV12-3 or TRBV12-4 and TRBJ1-5; a possible D gene is TRBD1 (5 bases). The V and J ends lost 2 bases and 2 bases respectively, with 10 bases between them. The CDR3 is 15 residues long. The CDR3, as DNA: TGTGCCAGCAGTTTACTGGGGGAGGGCAATCAGCCCCAGCATTTT. Its protein is CASSLLGEGNQPQHF.

Points on this clonotype: Since a much larger clone is just one base distant, this may be a read error. The chain is built from TRBV2 and TRBJ2-3, with D hard to call. Germline CDR1 and CDR2: SNHLY and FYNNEI. CDR3 length: 12 residues. With 6 bases removed from V and 3 bases from J, the gap between germline ends came to 7 bases. The DNA for the CDR3 is TGTGCCAGCAGGTCGCGTACAGATACGCAGTATTTT. Protein sequence: CASRSRTDTQYF.